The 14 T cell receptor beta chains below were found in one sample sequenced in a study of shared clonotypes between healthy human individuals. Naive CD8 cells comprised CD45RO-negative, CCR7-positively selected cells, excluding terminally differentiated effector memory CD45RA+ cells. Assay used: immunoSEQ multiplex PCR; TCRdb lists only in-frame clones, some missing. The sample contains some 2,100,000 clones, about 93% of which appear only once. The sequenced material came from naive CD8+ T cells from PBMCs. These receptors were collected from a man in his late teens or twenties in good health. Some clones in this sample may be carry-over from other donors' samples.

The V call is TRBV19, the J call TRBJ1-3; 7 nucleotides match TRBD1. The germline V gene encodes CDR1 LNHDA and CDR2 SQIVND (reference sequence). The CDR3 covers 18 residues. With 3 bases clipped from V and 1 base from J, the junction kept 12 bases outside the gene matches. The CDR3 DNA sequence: TGTGCCAGTAGTATTTCCTCGGGACAGCTTTGGTCTGGAAACACCATATATTTT. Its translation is CASSISSGQLWSGNTIYF.

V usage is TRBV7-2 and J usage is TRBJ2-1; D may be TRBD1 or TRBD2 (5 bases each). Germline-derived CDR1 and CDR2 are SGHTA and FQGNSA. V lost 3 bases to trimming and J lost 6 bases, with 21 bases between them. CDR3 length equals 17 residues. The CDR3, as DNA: TGTGCCAGCAGCTTCTTGTTTCGGGGCATTGGTTCCAATGAGCAGTTCTTC. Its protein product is CASSFLFRGIGSNEQFF.

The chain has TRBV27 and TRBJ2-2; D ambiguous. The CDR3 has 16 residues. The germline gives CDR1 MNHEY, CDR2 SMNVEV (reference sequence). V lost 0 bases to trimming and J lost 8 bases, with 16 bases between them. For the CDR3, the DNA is TGTGCCAGCAGTTTATCACCCCCGCGACGAGAAGGGGAGCTGTTTTTT. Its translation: CASSLSPPRREGELFF.

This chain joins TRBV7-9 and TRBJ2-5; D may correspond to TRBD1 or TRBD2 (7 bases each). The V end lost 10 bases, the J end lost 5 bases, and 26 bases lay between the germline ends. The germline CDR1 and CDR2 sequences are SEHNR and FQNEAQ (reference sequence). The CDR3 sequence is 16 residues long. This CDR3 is CATTESTGRVLETQYF. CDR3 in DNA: TGTGCCACCACGGAGTCGACAGGGAGGGTCTTGGAGACCCAGTACTTC.

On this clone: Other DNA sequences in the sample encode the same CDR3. CDR3 DNA sequence: TGTGCCAGCAGCGCCAGGGACAGATCCTACGAGCAGTACTTC. This translates into CASSARDRSYEQYF. The V and J genes are TRBV7-9 and TRBJ2-7, with 7 bases identical to TRBD1. Germline lookup yields CDR1 SEHNR and CDR2 FQNEAQ (reference sequence). With V trimmed by 5 bases and J by 1 base, 5 bases remained unmatched. The CDR3 contains 14 residues.

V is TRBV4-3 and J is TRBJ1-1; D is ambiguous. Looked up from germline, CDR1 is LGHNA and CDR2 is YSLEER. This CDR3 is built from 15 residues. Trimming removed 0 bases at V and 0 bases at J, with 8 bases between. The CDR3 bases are TGCGCCAGCAGCCAAGATCGTGAGGTGAACACTGAAGCTTTCTTT. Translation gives CASSQDREVNTEAFF.

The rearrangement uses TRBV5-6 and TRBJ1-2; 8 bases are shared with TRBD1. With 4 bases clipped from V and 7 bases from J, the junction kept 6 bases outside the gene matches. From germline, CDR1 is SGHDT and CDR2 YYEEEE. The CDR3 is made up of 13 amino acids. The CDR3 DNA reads TGTGCCAGCAGCGTACAGGGGGGTCTTGGCTACACCTTC. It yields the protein CASSVQGGLGYTF.

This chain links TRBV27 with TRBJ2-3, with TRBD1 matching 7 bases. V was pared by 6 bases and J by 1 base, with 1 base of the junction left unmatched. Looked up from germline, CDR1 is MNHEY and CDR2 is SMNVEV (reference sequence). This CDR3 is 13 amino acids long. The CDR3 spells CASRGTGTDTQYF. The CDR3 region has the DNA TGTGCCAGCAGAGGGACAGGCACAGATACGCAGTATTTT.

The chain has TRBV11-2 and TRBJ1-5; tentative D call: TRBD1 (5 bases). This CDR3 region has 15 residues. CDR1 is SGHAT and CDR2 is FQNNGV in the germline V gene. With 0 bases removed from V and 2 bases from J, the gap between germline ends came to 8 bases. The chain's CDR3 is CASSLERGRNQPQHF. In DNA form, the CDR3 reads TGTGCCAGCAGCTTAGAAAGGGGTCGCAATCAGCCCCAGCATTTT.

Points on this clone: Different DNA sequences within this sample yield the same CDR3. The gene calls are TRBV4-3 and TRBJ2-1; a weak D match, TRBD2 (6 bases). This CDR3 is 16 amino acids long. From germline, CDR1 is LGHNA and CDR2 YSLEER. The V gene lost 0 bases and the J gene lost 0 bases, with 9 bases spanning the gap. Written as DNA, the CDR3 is TGCGCCAGCAGCCAAGATCTCGGGAGCTCCTACAATGAGCAGTTCTTC. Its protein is CASSQDLGSSYNEQFF.

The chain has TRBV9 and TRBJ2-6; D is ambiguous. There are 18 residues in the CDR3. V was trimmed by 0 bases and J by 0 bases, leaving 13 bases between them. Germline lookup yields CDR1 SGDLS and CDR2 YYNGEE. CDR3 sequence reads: CASSVVGSWSSGANVLTF. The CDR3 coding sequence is TGTGCCAGCAGCGTAGTGGGCAGTTGGAGCTCTGGGGCCAACGTCCTGACTTTC.

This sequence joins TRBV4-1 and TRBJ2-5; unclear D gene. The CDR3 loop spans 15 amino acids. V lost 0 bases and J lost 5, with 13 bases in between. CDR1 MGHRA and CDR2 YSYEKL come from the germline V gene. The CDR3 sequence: CASSQDMGSVETQYF. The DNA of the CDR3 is TGCGCCAGCAGCCAAGATATGGGGTCTGTGGAGACCCAGTACTTC.

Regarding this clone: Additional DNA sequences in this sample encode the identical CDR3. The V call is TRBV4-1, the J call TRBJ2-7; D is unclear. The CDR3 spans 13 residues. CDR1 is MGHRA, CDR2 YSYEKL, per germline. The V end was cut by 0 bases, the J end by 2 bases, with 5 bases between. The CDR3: CASSQDTTYEQYF. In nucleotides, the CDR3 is TGCGCCAGCAGCCAAGATACAACCTACGAGCAGTACTTC.

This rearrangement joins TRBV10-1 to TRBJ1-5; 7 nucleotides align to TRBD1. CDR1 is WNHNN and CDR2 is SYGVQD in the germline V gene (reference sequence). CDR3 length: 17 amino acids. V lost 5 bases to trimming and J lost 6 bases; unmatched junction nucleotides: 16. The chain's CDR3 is CASSHPHTGVPCQPQHF. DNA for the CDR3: TGCGCCAGCAGTCATCCTCATACAGGGGTTCCCTGTCAGCCCCAGCATTTT.